The T cell receptor (beta chain) described here comes from a study of shared clonotypes between healthy human individuals. Turning to the study itself: Three plates each covered CD4 naive and memory; CD8 naive two, CD8 memory one. The study, taken as a whole, reports: Naive subsets generally had larger estimated richness than memory subsets. The authors sampled blood alone, and tissue repertoires likely differ.

In the naive CD8 group, cells lacked CD45RO and were positively selected for CCR7, so terminally differentiated effector memory CD45RA+ cells were left out. A word on this clone: Its antigen is unknown.

Some 30,000 T cell genomes, or around 200 ng DNA, went into the sorted-subset replicate PCRs. Sequencing used immunoSEQ multiplex PCR; TCRdb keeps in-frame clones, though not all of them. The sample lists millions of clones, about 95% occurring once. V lost 4 bases and J lost 2, with 12 bases in between. Germline V gene data show CDR1 as SGHAT and CDR2 as FQNNGV. CDR3 length equals 14 residues. The TCR was taken from a man aged 18 to 29 in good health. This chain links TRBV11-2 with TRBJ2-7, with D possibly TRBD1 on 5 matching bases. Material: naive CD8+ T cells sorted from blood. CDR3 bases: TGTGCCAGCAGCTCCAACAGGTTTACCTACGAGCAGTACTTC. Amino acids: CASSSNRFTYEQYF.